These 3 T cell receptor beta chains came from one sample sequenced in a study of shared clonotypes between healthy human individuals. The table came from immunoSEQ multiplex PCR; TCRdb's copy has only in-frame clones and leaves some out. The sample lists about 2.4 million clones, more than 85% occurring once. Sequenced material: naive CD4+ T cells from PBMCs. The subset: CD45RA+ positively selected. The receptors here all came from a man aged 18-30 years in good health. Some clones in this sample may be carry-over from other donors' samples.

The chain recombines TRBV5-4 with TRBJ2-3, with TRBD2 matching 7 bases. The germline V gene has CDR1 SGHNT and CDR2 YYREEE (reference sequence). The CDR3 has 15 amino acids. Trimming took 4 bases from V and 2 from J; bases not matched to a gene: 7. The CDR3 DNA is TGTGCCAGCAGCATTTCCGGGACTAACACAGATACGCAGTATTTT. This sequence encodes CASSISGTNTDTQYF. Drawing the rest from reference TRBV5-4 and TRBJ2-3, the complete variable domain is ETGVTQSPTHLIKTRGQQVTLRCSSQSGHNTVSWYQQALGQGPQFIFQYYREEENGRGNFPPRFSGLQFPNYSSELNVNALELDDSALYLCASSISGTNTDTQYFGPGTRLTVL.

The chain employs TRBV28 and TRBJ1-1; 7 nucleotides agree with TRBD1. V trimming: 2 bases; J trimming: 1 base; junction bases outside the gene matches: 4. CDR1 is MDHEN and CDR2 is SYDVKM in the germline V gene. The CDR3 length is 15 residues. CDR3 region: CASSLRKGANTEAFF. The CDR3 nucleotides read TGTGCCAGCAGTTTAAGGAAGGGGGCGAACACTGAAGCTTTCTTT.

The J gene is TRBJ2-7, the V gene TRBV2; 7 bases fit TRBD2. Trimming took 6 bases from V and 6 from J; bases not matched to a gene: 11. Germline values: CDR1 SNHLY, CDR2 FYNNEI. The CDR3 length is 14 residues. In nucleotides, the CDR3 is TGTGCCAGCAGCCTAGGGGCGGGAGTGGGCGAGCAGTACTTC. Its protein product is CASSLGAGVGEQYF.